This TCR beta chain is drawn from a study of regulatory T cells in long-lasting Graves disease. Turning to the study itself: Under 3 months of antithyroid drugs had been taken by newly diagnosed Graves' patients.

V was pared by 3 bases and J by 7 bases, with 16 bases between. This CDR3 is 15 amino acids long. Germline CDR1 and CDR2: MNHNS and SASEGT. This sample's time point: newly diagnosed GD, antithyroid drugs for less than 3 months. Preparation of the TCR library used RNA extracted from PBMCs. Arm-PCR with iRepertoire HTBI primers amplified the CDR3 regions for these TCR beta libraries. TCRdb ran MiXCR on the multiplex PCR reads and lists one entry per CDR3 protein. The data show around 500,000 distinct CDR3 sequences, roughly 14% seen once. The sample holds many counts of this clonotype. A further study also used this sample, focusing on T cells in Graves' hyperthyroidism and ophthalmopathy. From that second work: HTBI primers were the set used in a first-round RT-PCR of the TCR CDR3.

The sequencing used peripheral blood mononuclear cells (PBMCs), collected at new diagnosis, from a patient treated with antithyroid drugs. The chain couples TRBV6-1 to TRBJ1-5; D is possibly TRBD1 (5 bases). This sequence was found in a man aged 30-40 years with Graves disease. The CDR3 loop is CASSDGTQGNQPQHF. CDR3 nucleotide sequence: TGTGCCAGCAGTGATGGGACGCAGGGAAACCAGCCCCAGCATTTT.